One and the same sample provided the 26 T cell receptor beta chains below, sequenced in a study of CD8+CD57+ T cells in acquired aplastic anemia. The use of genomic DNA as template underpinned the TCR beta VDJ and CDR3 profiling. In TCRdb, the reads were re-called with MiXCR into one record per CDR3 protein. The data show 250,000 to 300,000 distinct CDR3 sequences, with around 60% seen just once and 8% held by the top ten. Sequencing was performed on sorted CD4+, CD8+, or CD8+CD57+ T cells (not recorded which) from PBMCs. Receptors originate from a human donor with severe aplastic anemia or a healthy control (not recorded which).

V usage is TRBV12-3 or TRBV12-4 and J usage is TRBJ2-3, with unresolved D. The CDR3 extends over 14 amino acids. Trimming took off 5 bases at V and 0 bases at J, with 9 bases between the two ends. CDR3 in DNA: TGTGCCAGCAGTCACGTCGGAAGCACAGATACGCAGTATTTT. Protein sequence: CASSHVGSTDTQYF.

The J gene is TRBJ2-3, the V gene TRBV7-6, with D possibly being TRBD1 or TRBD2 (7 bases each). V lost 6 bases and J 0 bases, leaving 22 bases between the germline ends. The CDR3 extends over 18 amino acids. Germline V gene data show CDR1 as SGHVS and CDR2 as FNYEAQ. CDR3 region: CASRLIHREGASTDTQYF. The CDR3 region has the DNA TGTGCCAGCAGACTAATCCACAGGGAGGGGGCGAGCACAGATACGCAGTATTTT.

In its sample, this clonotype was seen many times. The chain couples TRBV11-2 to TRBJ2-1; TRBD2 is a possible D gene (5 bases). V was trimmed by 8 bases and J by 6 bases, leaving 17 bases between them. The CDR3 is made up of 14 amino acids. The V gene's germline CDR1 is SGHAT and CDR2 FQNNGV. CDR3 loop: CASGLGEGPNEQFF. DNA of the CDR3: TGTGCCAGCGGCCTCGGGGAAGGCCCCAATGAGCAGTTCTTC.

This clonotype was counted ten times or more. This chain uses TRBV19 with TRBJ1-2; TRBD1 is a possible D gene (6 bases). Deletions cut 5 bases from V and 4 bases from J, with 17 bases between. The CDR3 is 15 amino acids. Germline V gives CDR1 LNHDA, CDR2 SQIVND (reference sequence). The CDR3 sequence: CASSSAVGGPYGYTF. DNA for the CDR3: TGTGCCAGTAGTTCGGCGGTCGGGGGGCCCTATGGCTACACCTTC.

This clonotype showed up many times. The chain links TRBV5-1 to TRBJ2-7; D tentatively fits TRBD1 or TRBD2 (5 bases each). The CDR3 length is 14 residues. V was clipped by 0 bases and J by 7 bases, with 14 bases between them. Germline V lookup: CDR1 SGHRS, CDR2 YFSETQ. The CDR3 protein is CASSLDPGRKEQYF. The CDR3 DNA reads as TGCGCCAGCAGCTTGGACCCGGGACGTAAGGAGCAGTACTTC.

This clonotype came up a few times. The chain links TRBV6-6 to TRBJ2-5; tentative D call: TRBD2 (5 bases). CDR1 is MNHNY and CDR2 is SVGAGI in the germline V gene (reference sequence). V was clipped by 4 bases and J by 4 bases, with 10 bases between them. The CDR3 has 13 residues. The CDR3: CASSSGLTETQYF. In nucleotides, the CDR3 is TGTGCCAGCAGTTCCGGACTGACAGAGACCCAGTACTTC.

This clonotype was seen many times. For the CDR3, the DNA is TGTGCCAGCAGTTTTTCAGGGAATTCACCCCTCCACTTT. Its protein product is CASSFSGNSPLHF. The chain combines TRBV12-3 or TRBV12-4 with TRBJ1-6; TRBD1 might be the D (5 bases). The CDR3 length is 13 residues. V was trimmed by 3 bases and J by 7 bases, leaving 7 bases between them.

Ten or more counts support this clonotype. The J gene is TRBJ2-5, the V gene TRBV7-9; 7 positions match TRBD1. The V gene end was trimmed by 8 bases and the J gene end by 4 bases; junction bases not matched to a gene: 16. Germline loops: CDR1 SEHNR, CDR2 FQNEAQ (reference sequence). The CDR3 spans 16 residues. This CDR3 is CASGIYGTENLETQYF. As DNA, the CDR3 is TGTGCCAGCGGGATCTATGGGACAGAGAACTTAGAGACCCAGTACTTC.

This clonotype was observed a few times. One end of the junction does not line up with germline, which may come from a read error. The J gene is TRBJ2-3, the V gene TRBV9, with 7 bases matching TRBD1. Germline CDR1 SGDLS, CDR2 YYNGEE. CDR3 size: 15 residues. The DNA for the CDR3 is TGTGCCAGCAGTGTAGTGGGACAGAACACAGATACGCAGTATTTT. Amino acid sequence: CASSVVGQNTDTQYF. The full variable domain, its missing parts supplied by reference TRBV9 and TRBJ2-3, is DSGVTQTPKHLITATGQRVTLRCSPRSGDLSVYWYQQSLDQGLQFLIQYYNGEERAKGNILERFSAQQFPDLHSELNLSSLELGDSALYFCASSVVGQNTDTQYFGPGTRLTVL.

This clonotype was recorded a few times. The V call is TRBV29-1, the J call TRBJ1-1; D may be TRBD1 (5 bases). The V gene's germline CDR1 is SQVTM and CDR2 ANQGSEA. V dropped 8 bases and J dropped 8 bases, with 15 bases sitting between them. The CDR3 is 11 amino acids. The CDR3, as DNA: TGCAGCTTCTGGACGGACATGGAAGCTTTCTTT. Translated: CSFWTDMEAFF. Variable domain in full (rest from reference TRBV29-1 and TRBJ1-1): SAVISQKPSRDICQRGTSLTIQCQVDSQVTMMFWYRQQPGQSLTLIATANQGSEATYESGFVIDKFPISRPNLTFSTLTVSNMSPEDSSIYLCSFWTDMEAFFGQGTRLTVV.

This clonotype has at least ten counts. This sequence joins TRBV30 and TRBJ1-6, with D maybe TRBD1 (6 bases). The germline V gene encodes CDR1 GTSNPN and CDR2 SVGIG (reference sequence). The V and J ends lost 2 bases and 9 bases respectively, with 17 bases between them. The length of the CDR3 is 15 residues. CDR3 sequence reads: CAWSRQTGSGSPLHF. The DNA for the CDR3 is TGTGCCTGGAGTCGCCAAACAGGGTCGGGTTCACCCCTCCACTTT. Looking up the rest from reference TRBV30 and TRBJ1-6 gives the full variable domain: SQTIHQWPATLVQPVGSPLSLECTVEGTSNPNLYWYRQAAGRGLQLLFYSVGIGQISSEVPQNLSASRPQDRQFILSSKKLLLSDSGFYLCAWSRQTGSGSPLHFGNGTRLTVT.

The V and J genes are TRBV5-8 and TRBJ2-3; 10 bases fit TRBD2. CDR3 length equals 15 residues. From germline, CDR1 is SGHTS and CDR2 YDEGEE. Unmatched junction bases numbered 3, after V lost 3 bases and J lost 2 bases. CDR3 nucleotide sequence: TGTGCCAGCAGCTGGGGACTAGCGTACACAGATACGCAGTATTTT. Amino acid sequence: CASSWGLAYTDTQYF.

This clonotype appeared a single time. This sequence joins TRBV7-4 and TRBJ2-5; perhaps TRBD1 as D (6 bases). V was cut by 1 base and J by 1 base, with 13 bases left in between. The germline V gene encodes CDR1 SGHVT and CDR2 SQSDAQ. There are 16 residues in the CDR3. The CDR3 DNA is TGTGCCAGCAGCTTAGGGGACACCCGACCCCAAGAGACCCAGTACTTC. Translating it yields CASSLGDTRPQETQYF.

The table lists this clonotype with a few counts. The V gene is TRBV27, the J gene TRBJ1-2; D gene ambiguous. Trimming left V 2 bases short and J 8 bases short, with 9 bases between. Germline CDR1 MNHEY, CDR2 SMNVEV (reference sequence). This CDR3 is built from 12 residues. The CDR3 DNA follows: TGTGCCAGCAGTTTAAAGGGCCTGGGCTACACCTTC. Translating it yields CASSLKGLGYTF.

This clonotype was picked up a small number of times. This chain uses TRBV15 with TRBJ2-3; D is uncertain. Germline V gene data show CDR1 as LNHNV and CDR2 as YYDKDF (reference sequence). The V end was cut by 4 bases, the J end by 2 bases, with 13 bases between. The CDR3 has 15 residues. The CDR3 nucleotides read TGTGCCACCAGCAATGGGCAGGAGAACACAGATACGCAGTATTTT. Translated: CATSNGQENTDTQYF. The variable domain in full, completed from reference TRBV15 and TRBJ2-3, reads DAMVIQNPRYQVTQFGKPVTLSCSQTLNHNVMYWYQQKSSQAPKLLFHYYDKDFNNEADTPDNFQSRRPNTSFCFLDIRSPGLGDTAMYLCATSNGQENTDTQYFGPGTRLTVL.

In this sample, this clonotype turned up a few times. The CDR3 bases are TGCGCCAGCAGTGACCCCGGGACGGCGGGCGGGCCCTACGAGCAGTACTTC. Translating it yields CASSDPGTAGGPYEQYF. The J gene is TRBJ2-7, the V gene TRBV10-2; D could derive from TRBD1 or TRBD2 (5 bases each). The CDR3 runs 17 residues. Germline V lookup: CDR1 WSHSY, CDR2 SAAADI. Trimming pared 3 bases from V and 2 bases from J, leaving 20 bases between.

This clonotype appeared many times. This chain uses TRBV7-8 with TRBJ2-7; 10 nucleotides line up with TRBD2. Trimming removed 2 bases from V and 4 bases from J; junction bases left unmatched: 8. From germline, CDR1 is SGHVS and CDR2 FQNEAQ. This CDR3 is built from 16 residues. CDR3 sequence reads: CASSLNPASGGYEQYF. DNA for the CDR3: TGTGCCAGCAGCTTAAATCCCGCTAGCGGGGGTTACGAGCAGTACTTC.

The CDR3 reads CASSGQANTGELFF. The CDR3 nucleotides are TGTGCCAGCAGCGGACAGGCCAACACCGGGGAGCTGTTTTTT. The chain employs TRBV14 and TRBJ2-2; 7 bases map to TRBD1. Trimming removed 5 bases from V and 2 bases from J; junction bases left unmatched: 2. This CDR3 is 14 amino acids long. CDR1 SGHDN and CDR2 FVKESK come from the germline V gene.

The chain couples TRBV10-3 to TRBJ2-7; possibly TRBD1 or TRBD2 for D (5 bases each). CDR1 ENHRY and CDR2 SYGVKD come from the germline V gene. V lost 7 bases and J lost 2, with 12 bases in between. This CDR3 spans 13 amino acids. As DNA, the CDR3 is TGTGCCATCAAGAGAGGGGAAACCTACGAGCAGTACTTC. Translated, it gives CAIKRGETYEQYF.

A single count supports this clonotype. For the CDR3, the DNA is TGTGCCACCAGTCGAAGGACGGCCAATCAGCCCCAGCATTTT. It encodes CATSRRTANQPQHF. The chain links TRBV24-1 to TRBJ1-5; D gene ambiguous. V gave up 6 bases and J gave up 3 bases, with 11 bases separating them. The CDR3 extends over 14 amino acids. Germline CDR1 is KGHDR and CDR2 is SFDVKD.

This rearrangement joins TRBV25-1 to TRBJ2-1; the D is unclear. V lost 7 bases and J lost 8, with 15 bases in between. The CDR3 loop spans 13 amino acids. The germline V gene encodes CDR1 MGHDK and CDR2 SYGVNS. The CDR3 is CASTQPLSDEQFF. CDR3 DNA sequence: TGTGCCAGCACCCAACCCCTCTCCGATGAGCAGTTCTTC.

This clonotype was seen a few times. One end of the junction does not line up with germline, which may come from a read error. This chain links TRBV7-7 with TRBJ2-5; D not certain. This CDR3 is built from 16 residues. Germline lookup yields CDR1 SSHAT and CDR2 FNYEAQ (reference sequence). The CDR3 reads CASSPGRVGSQETQYF. The DNA of the CDR3 is TGTGCTAGCAGCCCCGGCCGTGTGGGCTCACAAGAGACCCAGTACTTC.

This clonotype was observed at least ten times. The chain links TRBV20-1 to TRBJ2-3; a possible D gene is TRBD1 (6 bases). V dropped 2 bases and J dropped 5 bases, with 20 bases sitting between them. The CDR3 has 16 amino acids. Germline CDR1 DFQATT, CDR2 SNEGSKA (reference sequence). CDR3 protein: CSARPGTHLVEDTQYF. For the CDR3, the DNA is TGCAGTGCTAGACCCGGGACACATCTCGTGGAAGATACGCAGTATTTT.

This clonotype is a singleton in its sample. The chain uses TRBV7-8 and TRBJ2-5; tentatively, D is TRBD2 (5 bases). The ends were cut back, 5 bases at V and 1 base at J, with 11 bases in the middle. Germline V gene data show CDR1 as SGHVS and CDR2 as FQNEAQ. This CDR3 is built from 14 residues. The CDR3 DNA is TGTGCCAGCAGCCCTAAGCGGATCCAAGAGACCCAGTACTTC. Translating gives CASSPKRIQETQYF.

This clonotype was picked up a small number of times. CDR3 loop: CASSEGLAGRQYF. The CDR3 coding sequence is TGTGCCAGCAGTGAAGGGCTAGCGGGACGGCAGTACTTC. The chain links TRBV2 to TRBJ2-7, with 9 bases fitting TRBD2. Germline CDR1 SNHLY, CDR2 FYNNEI. Trimming at V came to 1 base and at J to 9 bases, leaving 4 bases not matched to a gene. This CDR3 is 13 amino acids long.

J is TRBJ1-4 and V is TRBV5-1, with 7 positions matching TRBD1. Trimming took 4 bases from V and 5 from J; bases not matched to a gene: 5. The germline V gene encodes CDR1 SGHRS and CDR2 YFSETQ. CDR3 size: 14 residues. CDR3 sequence: CASSRGTVNEKLFF. Here the CDR3 DNA reads TGCGCCAGCAGCCGTGGGACAGTAAATGAAAAACTGTTTTTT. Combining the CDR3 with reference TRBV5-1 and TRBJ1-4 gives the whole variable domain KAGVTQTPRYLIKTRGQQVTLSCSPISGHRSVSWYQQTPGQGLQFLFEYFSETQRNKGNFPGRFSGRQFSNSRSEMNVSTLELGDSALYLCASSRGTVNEKLFFGSGTQLSVL.